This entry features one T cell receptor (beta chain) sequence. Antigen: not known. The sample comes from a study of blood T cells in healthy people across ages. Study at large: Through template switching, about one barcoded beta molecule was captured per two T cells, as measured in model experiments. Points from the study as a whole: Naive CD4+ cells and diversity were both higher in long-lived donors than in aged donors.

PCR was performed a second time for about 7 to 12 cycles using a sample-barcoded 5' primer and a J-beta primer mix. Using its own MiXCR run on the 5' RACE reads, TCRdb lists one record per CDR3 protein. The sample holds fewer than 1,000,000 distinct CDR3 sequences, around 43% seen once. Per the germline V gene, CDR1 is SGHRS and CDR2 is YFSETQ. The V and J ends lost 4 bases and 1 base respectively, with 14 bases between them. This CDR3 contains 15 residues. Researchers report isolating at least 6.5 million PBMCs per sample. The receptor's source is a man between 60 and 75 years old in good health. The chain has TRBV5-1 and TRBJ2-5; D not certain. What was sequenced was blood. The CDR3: CASSTPDTAQETQYF. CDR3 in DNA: TGCGCCAGCAGCACCCCAGACACAGCCCAAGAGACCCAGTACTTC.